The sequence of this T cell receptor (beta chain) was determined in a study of identical twins. The study, taken as a whole, reports: Fewer insertions were carried by abundant cord blood beta clonotypes, but none was seen in memory repertoires.

TCRdb redid the calling of the 5' RACE reads with MiXCR, one entry per CDR3 protein. Of under 250,000 distinct CDR3 sequences listed, around 6.8% are singletons. This clonotype was seen many times. The target antigen is unknown. CDR3 length equals 15 residues. The V end lost 4 bases, the J end lost 0 bases, and 11 bases lay between the germline ends. Germline V gene data show CDR1 as SGHRS and CDR2 as YFSETQ. The same sample was also studied in work on yellow fever vaccine responses in identical twins.

Sequencing input: memory (CD45RO+) T cells sorted from blood. The origin of this receptor is a woman younger than 30 in good health. The gene calls are TRBV5-1 and TRBJ2-1; the D is unclear. The CDR3 reads CASSVTTSSYNEQFF. The CDR3 nucleotides are TGCGCCAGCAGCGTTACTACCAGCTCCTACAATGAGCAGTTCTTC.